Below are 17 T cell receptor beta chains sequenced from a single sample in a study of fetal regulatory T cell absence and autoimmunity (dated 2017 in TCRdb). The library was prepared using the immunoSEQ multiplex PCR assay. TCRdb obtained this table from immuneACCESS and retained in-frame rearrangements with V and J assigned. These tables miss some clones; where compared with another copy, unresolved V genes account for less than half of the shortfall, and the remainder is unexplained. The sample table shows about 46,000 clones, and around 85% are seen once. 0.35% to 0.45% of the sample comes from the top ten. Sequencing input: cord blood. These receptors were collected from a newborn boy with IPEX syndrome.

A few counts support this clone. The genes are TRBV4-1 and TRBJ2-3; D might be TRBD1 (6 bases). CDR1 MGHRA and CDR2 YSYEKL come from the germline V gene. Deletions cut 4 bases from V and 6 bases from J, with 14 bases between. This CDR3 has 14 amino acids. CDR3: CASSLQGSRDTQYF. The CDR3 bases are TGCGCCAGCAGCCTACAGGGATCCAGGGATACGCAGTATTTT.

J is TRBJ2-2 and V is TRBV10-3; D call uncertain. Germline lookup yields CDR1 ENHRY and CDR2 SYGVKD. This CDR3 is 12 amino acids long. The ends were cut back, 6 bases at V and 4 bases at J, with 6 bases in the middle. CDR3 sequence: CAIRASTGELFF. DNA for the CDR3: TGTGCCATCAGAGCCAGCACCGGGGAGCTGTTTTTT.

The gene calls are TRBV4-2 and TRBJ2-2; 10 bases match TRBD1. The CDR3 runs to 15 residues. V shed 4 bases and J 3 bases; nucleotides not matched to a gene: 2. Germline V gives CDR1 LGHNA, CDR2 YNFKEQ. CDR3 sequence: CASSPGTGDTGELFF. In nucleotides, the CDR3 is TGTGCCAGCAGCCCCGGGACAGGGGACACCGGGGAGCTGTTTTTT.

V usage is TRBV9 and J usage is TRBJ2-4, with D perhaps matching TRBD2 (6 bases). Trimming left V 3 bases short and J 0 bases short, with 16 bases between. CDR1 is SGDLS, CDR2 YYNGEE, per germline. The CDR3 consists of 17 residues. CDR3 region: CASSGGGTAGAKNIQYF. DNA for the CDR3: TGTGCCAGCAGCGGAGGAGGGACCGCGGGAGCCAAAAACATTCAGTACTTC. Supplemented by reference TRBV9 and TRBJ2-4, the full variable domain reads DSGVTQTPKHLITATGQRVTLRCSPRSGDLSVYWYQQSLDQGLQFLIQYYNGEERAKGNILERFSAQQFPDLHSELNLSSLELGDSALYFCASSGGGTAGAKNIQYFGAGTRLSVL.

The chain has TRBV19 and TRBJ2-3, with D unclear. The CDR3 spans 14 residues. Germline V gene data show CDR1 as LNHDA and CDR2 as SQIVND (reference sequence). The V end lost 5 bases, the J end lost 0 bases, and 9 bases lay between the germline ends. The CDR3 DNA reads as TGTGCCAGTAGTGCCCCGGGTAGCACAGATACGCAGTATTTT. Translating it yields CASSAPGSTDTQYF.

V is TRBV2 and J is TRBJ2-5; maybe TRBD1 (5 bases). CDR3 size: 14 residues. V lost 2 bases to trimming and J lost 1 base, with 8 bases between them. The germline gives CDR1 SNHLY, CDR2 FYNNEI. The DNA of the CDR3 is TGTGCCAGCAGTGAACCAGGGCCCCAAGAGACCCAGTACTTC. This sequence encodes CASSEPGPQETQYF.

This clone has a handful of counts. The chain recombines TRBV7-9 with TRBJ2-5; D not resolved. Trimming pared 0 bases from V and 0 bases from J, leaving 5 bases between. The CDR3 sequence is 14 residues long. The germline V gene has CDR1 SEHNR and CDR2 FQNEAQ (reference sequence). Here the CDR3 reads CASSLASNQETQYF. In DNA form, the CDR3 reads TGTGCCAGCAGCTTAGCCTCTAACCAAGAGACCCAGTACTTC. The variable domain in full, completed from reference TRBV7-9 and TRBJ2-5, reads DTGVSQNPRHKITKRGQNVTFRCDPISEHNRLYWYRQTLGQGPEFLTYFQNEAQLEKSRLLSDRFSAERPKGSFSTLEIQRTEQGDSAMYLCASSLASNQETQYFGPGTRLLVL.

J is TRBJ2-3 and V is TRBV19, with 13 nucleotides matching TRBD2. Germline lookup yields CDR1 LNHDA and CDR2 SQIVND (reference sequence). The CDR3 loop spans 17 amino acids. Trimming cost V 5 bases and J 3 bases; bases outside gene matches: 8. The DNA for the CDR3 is TGTGCCAGTAGTTACCGGACTAGCGGGAGTTCGACAGATACGCAGTATTTT. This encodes CASSYRTSGSSTDTQYF.

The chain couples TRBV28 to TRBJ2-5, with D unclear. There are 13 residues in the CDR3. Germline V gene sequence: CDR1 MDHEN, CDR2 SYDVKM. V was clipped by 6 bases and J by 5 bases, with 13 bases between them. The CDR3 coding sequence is TGTGCCAGCAGCCCTCCGGTCCACGAGACCCAGTACTTC. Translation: CASSPPVHETQYF.

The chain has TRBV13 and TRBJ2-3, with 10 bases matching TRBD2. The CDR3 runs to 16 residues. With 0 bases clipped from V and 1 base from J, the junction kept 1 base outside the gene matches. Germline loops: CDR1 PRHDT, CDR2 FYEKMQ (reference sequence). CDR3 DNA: TGTGCCAGCAGCTTAGGCCTAGCGGGGGGCACAGATACGCAGTATTTT. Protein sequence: CASSLGLAGGTDTQYF.

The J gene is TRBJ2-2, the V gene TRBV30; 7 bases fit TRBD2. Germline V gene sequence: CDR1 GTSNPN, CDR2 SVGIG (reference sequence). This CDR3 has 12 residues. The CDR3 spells CARREGAGELFF. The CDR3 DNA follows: TGTGCTCGGAGGGAGGGCGCCGGGGAGCTGTTTTTT.

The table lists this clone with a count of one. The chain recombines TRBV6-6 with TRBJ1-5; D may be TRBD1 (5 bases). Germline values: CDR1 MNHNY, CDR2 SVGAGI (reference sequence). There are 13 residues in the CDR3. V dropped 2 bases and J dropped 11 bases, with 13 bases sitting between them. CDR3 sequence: CASSYNGGSAQHF. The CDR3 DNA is TGTGCCAGCAGTTACAACGGGGGTTCGGCCCAGCATTTT.

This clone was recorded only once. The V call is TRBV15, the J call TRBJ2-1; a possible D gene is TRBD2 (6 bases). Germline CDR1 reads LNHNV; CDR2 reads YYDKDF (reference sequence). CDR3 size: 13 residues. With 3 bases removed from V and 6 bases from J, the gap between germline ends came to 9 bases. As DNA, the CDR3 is TGTGCCACCAGCAGTTGGAGGGGCAATGAGCAGTTCTTC. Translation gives CATSSWRGNEQFF.

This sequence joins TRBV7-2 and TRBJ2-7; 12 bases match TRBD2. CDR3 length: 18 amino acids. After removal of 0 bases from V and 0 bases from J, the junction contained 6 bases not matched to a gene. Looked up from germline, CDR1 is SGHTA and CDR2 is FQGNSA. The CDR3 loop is CASSLAPSGRGSSYEQYF. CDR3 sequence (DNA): TGTGCCAGCAGCTTAGCGCCTAGCGGGAGGGGGAGCTCCTACGAGCAGTACTTC. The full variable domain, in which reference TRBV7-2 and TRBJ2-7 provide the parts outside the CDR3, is GAGVSQSPSNKVTEKGKDVELRCDPISGHTALYWYRQSLGQGLEFLIYFQGNSAPDKSGLPSDRFSAERTGGSVSTLTIQRTQQEDSAVYLCASSLAPSGRGSSYEQYFGPGTRLTVT.

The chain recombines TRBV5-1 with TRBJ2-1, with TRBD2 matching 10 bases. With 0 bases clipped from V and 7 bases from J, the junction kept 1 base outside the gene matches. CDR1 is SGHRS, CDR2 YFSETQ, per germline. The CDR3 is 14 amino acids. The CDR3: CASSLGAGGNEQFF. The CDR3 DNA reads TGCGCCAGCAGCTTGGGAGCGGGGGGGAATGAGCAGTTCTTC.

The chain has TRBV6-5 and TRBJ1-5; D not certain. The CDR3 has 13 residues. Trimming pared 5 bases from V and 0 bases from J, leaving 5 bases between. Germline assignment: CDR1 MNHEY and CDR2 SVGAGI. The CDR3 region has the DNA TGTGCCAGCAGTGAAGTTAGCAATCAGCCCCAGCATTTT. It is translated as CASSEVSNQPQHF.

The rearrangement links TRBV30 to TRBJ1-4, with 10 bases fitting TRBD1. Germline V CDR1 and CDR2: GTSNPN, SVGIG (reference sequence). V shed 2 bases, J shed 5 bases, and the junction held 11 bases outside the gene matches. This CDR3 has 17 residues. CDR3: CAWSQDRGGISNEKLFF. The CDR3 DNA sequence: TGTGCCTGGAGTCAGGACAGGGGGGGAATATCGAATGAAAAACTGTTTTTT.